The rows below give T cell receptor beta chains drawn from one sample of a study of Tregs in tolerant kidney transplant recipients. The repertoire was sequenced with immunoSEQ multiplex PCR; TCRdb's copy has only in-frame clones and lacks some. The sample holds around 61,000 clones, around 82% seen once. Sequencing was done on a sample of CD4+ T cells from blood. The receptors were sampled from a human donor in good health. Both conserved end residues are part of each CDR3. The D gene is left open where the match is weak. Where a row states a size, it is once, few, many or the class of an expanded clone; other rows omit it.

>-|TRBV2|TRBJ1-1|TRBD1
TGTGCCAGCAGCGAACAGGGGTTCGCTGAAGCTTTCTTT
CASSEQGFAEAFF
>few|TRBV19|TRBJ2-3|TRBD2
TGTGCCAGTAGTAAATTGACTAGCGGGACCCCAGATACGCAGTATTTT
CASSKLTSGTPDTQYF
>-|TRBV4-3|TRBJ2-7|-
TGCGCCAGCAGCCAGCCACGGCCAACTAACGAGTCCTACGAGCAGTACTTC
CASSQPRPTNESYEQYF
>-|TRBV30|TRBJ2-7|TRBD1
TGTGCCTGGACGAGGGGGCAACCCCTCTACGAGCAGTACTTC
CAWTRGQPLYEQYF
>-|TRBV9|TRBJ1-6|-
TGTGCCAGCAGCGCACAGGGAATGAATAATTCACCCCTCCACTTT
CASSAQGMNNSPLHF
>-|TRBV5-1|TRBJ1-1|-
TGCGCCAGCAGCTCGGGACACAAACCATTGAACACTGAAGCTTTCTTT
CASSSGHKPLNTEAFF
>-|TRBV11-3|TRBJ1-3|-
TGTGCCAGCAGCCGATCCGGGCCTTCTGGAAACACCATATATTTT
CASSRSGPSGNTIYF
>-|TRBV7-2|TRBJ1-4|-
TGTGCCAGCAGCTTAGCTGGGGCAACTAATGAAAAACTGTTTTTT
CASSLAGATNEKLFF
>-|TRBV19|TRBJ1-5|TRBD1
TGTGCCAGTAGTATTCCGGGACAGGGCAATCAGCCCCAGCATTTT
CASSIPGQGNQPQHF
>-|TRBV29-1|TRBJ2-4|-
TGCAGCGTTGACCAGTCAAACATTCAGTACTTC
CSVDQSNIQYF
>-|TRBV11-3|TRBJ2-7|-
TGTGCCAGCAGCTTAGCCTCTGGGACGTACTCCTACGAGCAGTACTTC
CASSLASGTYSYEQYF
>-|TRBV7-2|TRBJ1-2|TRBD1
TGTGCCAGCAGCTTAGCATTCCCCGGGACAGGGAATGGCTACACCTTC
CASSLAFPGTGNGYTF
>-|TRBV14|TRBJ1-6|-
TGTGCCAGCAGCCAAGGTCTCCCAGATAGTTCACCCCTCCACTTT
CASSQGLPDSSPLHF
>once|TRBV19|TRBJ1-1|TRBD1
TGTGCCAGTAGCCGACAGGGGGCAGGGACTGAAGCTTTCTTT
CASSRQGAGTEAFF
>-|TRBV14|TRBJ2-2|TRBD2
TGTGCCAGCAGCCTAATTAGCGGGGTTAGCACCGGGGAGCTGTTTTTT
CASSLISGVSTGELFF
>-|TRBV28|TRBJ2-1|-
TGTGCCAGTACCGATTTTTCCTACAATGAGCAGTTCTTC
CASTDFSYNEQFF
>-|TRBV7-8|TRBJ2-1|-
TGTGCCAGCAGCTCCCCCCGAGGCGGGATATACAATGAGCAGTTCTTC
CASSSPRGGIYNEQFF
>-|TRBV29-1|TRBJ1-3|-
TGCAGCTGTAAAGGAGTGGGCACTGGAAACACCATATATTTT
CSCKGVGTGNTIYF
>-|TRBV6-5|TRBJ2-7|-
TGTGCCAGCAGTCGGCAGGGAGAAGAGCAGTACTTC
CASSRQGEEQYF
>-|TRBV7-3|TRBJ2-1|-
TGTGCCAGCAGCTTAGACAGCAATGAGCAGTTCTTC
CASSLDSNEQFF
>-|TRBV20-1|TRBJ1-4|-
TGCAGTCTAGGGACCGGGGAAAAACTGTTTTTT
CSLGTGEKLFF
>-|TRBV7-3|TRBJ2-7|-
TGTGCCAGCAGCCTTGGGGCAGGGCACACCTACGAGCAGTACTTC
CASSLGAGHTYEQYF
>-|TRBV30|TRBJ1-1|-
TGTGCCTGGAGTGTAAAGGGGCAGGAAGCTTTCTTT
CAWSVKGQEAFF
>-|TRBV4-2|TRBJ1-5|-
TGTGCCAGCAGCCAATCTCCCACCCCATATAGCAATCAGCCCCAGCATTTT
CASSQSPTPYSNQPQHF
>-|TRBV27|TRBJ1-5|TRBD1
TGTGCCAGCAGTCAACCGGACAGGGGAAGTCAGCCCCAGCATTTT
CASSQPDRGSQPQHF